This entry is about one T cell receptor (beta chain). Its recognized antigen is unknown. Nothing much larger sits one base from this clone, and base qualities are not available. The cohort comprised several hundred healthy bone marrow donors. At the time of sampling, all cohort members were nominally healthy, though unrecorded immune exposures were likely present. The donor was CMV seropositive and was included in the group of 250 to 300 seropositive cohort members. Each donor provided a peripheral blood sample, and peripheral blood mononuclear cells were used for TCR beta sequencing. Genomic DNA extraction from the blood cell samples was performed with the Qiagen DNeasy Blood Extraction Kit. This entry comes from a study of cytomegalovirus exposure and HLA in healthy donors (dated by TCRdb to 2017 to 2019). For context, the study as a whole: In an earlier analysis of fewer than 750 of the donors, roughly 300 Gb of sequence data and some 100 million unique TCR beta sequences from about 179 million T cells were reported. Several DR-DQ haplotypes were handled as single units for association and clustering, since linkage in the cohort was strong. Class I and class II HLA loci were covered by the typing at four-digit resolution. Donor age, sex, ethnicity and CMV serostatus were collected together with the repertoire data. The T cell repertoires of several hundred subjects were profiled by immunosequencing and related to cytomegalovirus serostatus. In the later analysis, no new phenotypic data were used to find candidate immune exposures; instead, reliance was placed on TCR beta sequences and their occurrence across donors. Across under 500 genotyped donors of the cohort, an average of about 240,000 unique TCR beta nucleotide sequences per donor were sequenced, and 15% to 20% of those sequences were non-productive. A later genetic analysis used genome-wide SNP genotypes for about 60% of the roughly 700 donors, treating that subset as a discovery cohort. The number of donors typed differed by locus, with roughly 620-640 for A, B, C, DRB1 and DQB1, over 500 for DQA1, over 600 for DPA1, and approximately 470 for DPB1. The study aimed to test whether cataloging public T cell receptors could reveal signatures of past pathogen exposure. In an earlier analysis of 550 to 700 of the donors, high-throughput TCR beta sequencing was used to judge whether each TCR beta V gene segment behaved as functional or pseudogenic. Besides the first cohort of 666 subjects, a separate validation cohort made up of 90 to 150 different subjects was used. The genetic ancestry cluster associated with self-reported Caucasian donors included about 81% of the 350 to 500 genotyped donors. In a later analysis, previously published TCR beta repertoires from 670 or so donors were re-analyzed and high-resolution HLA genotyping was added so that TCR occurrence patterns could be studied. Every repertoire in the discovery cohort had been generated on one and the same sequencing platform. An early release that covered about 600 HLA-typed donors contained approximately 300 gigabases of sequencing data and 80 million or so unique TCR sequences. To predict cytomegalovirus infection status, the study brought together high-throughput TCR immunosequencing, statistical association of individual TCRs with disease status, and machine learning.

Library method: the immunoSEQ multiplex PCR assay. For the multiplex PCR, a mixture combining 60 forward primers for TCR Vbeta segments and 13 reverse primers for TCR Jbeta segments was used. The CDR3 region of rearranged TCR beta genes was amplified from genomic DNA by a multiplex PCR assay. The Illumina HiSeq System was used to sequence the amplified TCR beta libraries as 87-base-pair reads. The source study handled its data this way. A later analysis tallied around 87 million unique TCR beta chains across the 666 repertoires, and approximately 11 million of those chains were shared by two or more donors. A nearest-neighbor algorithm error-corrected the raw reads and collapsed the reads into unique sequences, merging closely related sequences to remove PCR and sequencing errors. Alignment of CDR3 sequences to IMGT reference sequences was used to assign V, D and J gene segments. Each retained sequence needed at least a six-nucleotide match to both a V gene segment and a J gene segment. A rearrangement counted as productive if the CDR3 had no stop codons and remained in frame with V and J, and every other rearrangement counted as non-productive. CDR3 was defined according to IMGT convention as the region running from the second conserved V-encoded cysteine to the conserved J-encoded phenylalanine. The earlier analysis of some 540 of the donors excluded any sequence lacking an unambiguous match to a single V gene segment. In an earlier analysis of some 590 of the donors, a V segment was called functional when productive rearrangements were above 56.7%, and segregating when the standard deviation between donors exceeded 5%. A statistical classification framework was built for diagnosing cytomegalovirus status from the catalog of TCR beta chain sequences. In a later analysis, V and J genes were assigned by comparing TCR nucleotide sequences against IMGT/GENE-DB human TR gene sequences. Using the TCRdist pipeline, a later analysis assigned CDR3 sequences along with most-parsimonious VDJ recombination scenarios. In a later analysis, each TCR beta chain was defined by its CDR3 amino acid sequence together with its V-gene family, and reads lacking a unique V-gene family were excluded. As a way to deal with suspected cross-contamination and a sequencing artifact, a later analysis dropped roughly 600 nucleotide sequences that were highly shared and had low generation probability. In a later analysis, a clonal expansion index was calculated for each public chain from normalized within-repertoire ranks of inferred template counts. In a later analysis, generation probabilities were computed with a VDJ recombination model fitted to out-of-frame rearrangements, and the resulting probabilities were checked against IGoR. In a later analysis, TCR-TCR, TCR-HLA and TCR-CMV co-occurrence was scored with hypergeometric tests, and a repertoire-size bias correction was applied to TCR pairs. In a later analysis, false discovery rates were estimated by permuting HLA or CMV assignments 20 times. In a later analysis, co-occurring TCRs were grouped with DBSCAN, and TCRdist sequence similarity was added when clustering was performed within HLA-allele-positive subsets. Repertoires with fewer than 30,000 or more than 120,000 public chains were left out of co-occurrence clustering, as were four to six repertoires with anomalous nucleotide sharing. Here the immuneACCESS table is served through TCRdb, limited to in-frame sequences with V and J called. Missing clones are a known gap in these copies; in checked studies unresolved V genes cover under half, and the rest lacks a known reason. V and J calls and clone size are given by that table; D and trimming were obtained from the DNA. The sample table holds 100,000 to 120,000 clones, of which 74% were seen once. Roughly 4.2% of the sample is taken by the ten largest.

CDR1 and CDR2, per the germline V gene, are SGHTA and FQGTGA. The CDR3 spans 14 residues, from the cysteine through the phenylalanine. Here the CDR3 DNA is all that survives: 42 bases in frame from base 1. The V end loses 5 bases and the J end loses 6 bases, and a stretch of 15 bases separates them. Overall study outcomes, separate from this receptor: Roughly uniform sequencing depth across donors was assumed in presence/absence analyses, although this assumption may not hold. The authors suggested that the approach could potentially be generalized to other disease states and immunological phenotypes. A further reported finding was that TCR beta sequences accurately predicted the HLA-A and HLA-B alleles for most subjects in the first cohort. A later analysis found that HLA-associated TCR beta chains were more clonally expanded and had lower generation probabilities than equally common non-associated chains. For the cohort, immune exposure information was limited to CMV serostatus. A later analysis found that TCR association rates varied across HLA loci, with DRB1 alleles showing the most associated TCRs and HLA-C alleles the fewest. Correlated functional status among segregating V segments might reflect linkage disequilibrium, but an unknown experimental factor could not be ruled out. Strong co-occurrence of HLA alleles, especially DR and DQ, made assigning TCR associations to individual alleles difficult. A later genetic analysis reported fewer N-insertions in productive TCRs among donors in an Asian-associated ancestry cluster than the 666-donor mean. Across donors, most TCR sequences were observed very rarely, whereas some public TCRs were present in many individuals. Some IMGT-functional V segments, including TRBV6-2 and TRBV6-3, could not be told apart with the 87-base-pair reads, so those segments were excluded. Several of the top co-occurrence clusters appeared to be linked to parvovirus B19, influenza, CMV and Epstein-Barr virus, according to a later analysis. In the study, 150 to 200 TCR beta chains were listed as associated with cytomegalovirus. In an earlier analysis of roughly 560 of the donors, most TCR beta V segments were observed in productive rearrangements about 90% or about 30% of the time, broadly matching IMGT annotations. The earlier analysis of 587 of the donors excluded fewer than 20 rarely observed V segments, including chromosome 9 orphons, because counts were too low. A later genetic analysis associated a missense DCLRE1C variant with V-gene and J-gene trimming of TCR beta chains, and an independent cohort replicated the association. HLA typing was unavailable for some donors at each locus, so association tests used only the typed subset. A later analysis associated 15,000 or so TCR beta sequences with specific HLA alleles at a false discovery rate of 0.05. A cluster of highly shared sequence variants was judged likely to represent a technical artifact of the sequencing pipeline. The classifier was reported to diagnose cytomegalovirus status with high specificity and sensitivity in both the original cohort and the validation cohort. In a later analysis, most CMV-associated TCR beta chains were found to appear HLA-restricted, with HLA associations seemingly driven largely by CMV exposure. Three of the identified cytomegalovirus-associated TCR beta chains were confirmed in vitro to be specific for cytomegalovirus antigens. This cohort had only TCR beta chains sequenced, and the lack of alpha or paired-chain data limited which features could be detected.

The V and J segments used are TRBV7-3 and TRBJ2-3; a tentative D match to TRBD2 spans 6 bases. The specimen sequenced was PBMCs. This receptor was identified in a woman aged 40-49 years in good health and CMV-seropositive. The CDR3 reads CASSDPAGRDTQYF. The bases are TGTGCCAGCAGCGACCCGGCGGGACGGGATACGCAGTATTTT.